The next 8 T cell receptor beta chains were all read from a single sample in a study of blood T cell repertoires in COVID-19. Measured with immunoSEQ multiplex PCR; TCRdb has only the in-frame clones, and not every one. The table shows some 300,000 clones, with about 82% occurring only once. The sequencing input was peripheral blood. Source of these receptors: a woman in her forties or fifties with active or convalescent COVID-19.

This chain joins TRBV18 and TRBJ2-7; the match to TRBD2 covers 13 bases. V trimming: 5 bases; J trimming: 1 base; junction bases outside the gene matches: 2. Germline CDR1 is KGHSH and CDR2 is LQKENI. The CDR3 is made up of 15 amino acids. The CDR3 region is CASSSGLAGSYEQYF. The CDR3, as DNA: TGTGCCAGCTCATCGGGACTAGCGGGATCCTACGAGCAGTACTTC.

This chain connects TRBV2 to TRBJ1-2, with a weak D call TRBD1 (5 bases). The CDR3 covers 14 residues. Trimming took off 2 bases at V and 4 bases at J, with 11 bases between the two ends. Germline V gives CDR1 SNHLY, CDR2 FYNNEI. CDR3: CASSERGSAYGYTF. The CDR3, as DNA: TGTGCCAGCAGTGAACGGGGGTCAGCCTATGGCTACACCTTC.

The CDR3 DNA follows: TGTGCCAGCAGACAGAACCCCAGGTGGGCTGAAGCTTTCTTT. Encoded protein: CASRQNPRWAEAFF. The chain employs TRBV28 and TRBJ1-1; D remains ambiguous. CDR3 length: 14 residues. The germline V gene has CDR1 MDHEN and CDR2 SYDVKM. Trimming took off 6 bases at V and 6 bases at J, with 17 bases between the two ends.

This clone is a singleton in its sample. The chain has TRBV11-2 and TRBJ2-7, with TRBD2 matching over 8 bases. Germline V gives CDR1 SGHAT, CDR2 FQNNGV. Trimming took 1 base from V and 7 from J; bases not matched to a gene: 6. This CDR3 comprises 14 residues. For the CDR3, the DNA is TGTGCCAGCAGCTTAGCGGGAGGGGTCGGGGAGCAGTACTTC. Protein: CASSLAGGVGEQYF.

The gene calls are TRBV7-9 and TRBJ1-1; D gene uncertain. CDR1 is SEHNR, CDR2 FQNEAQ, per germline (reference sequence). V dropped 0 bases and J dropped 1 base, with 12 bases sitting between them. This CDR3 comprises 16 residues. The CDR3 nucleotides read TGTGCCAGCAGCTTAGCAACCGGGAAGGGGAACACTGAAGCTTTCTTT. Translating it yields CASSLATGKGNTEAFF. Based on the CDR3 plus reference TRBV7-9 and TRBJ1-1, the full variable domain is DTGVSQNPRHKITKRGQNVTFRCDPISEHNRLYWYRQTLGQGPEFLTYFQNEAQLEKSRLLSDRFSAERPKGSFSTLEIQRTEQGDSAMYLCASSLATGKGNTEAFFGQGTRLTVV.

The rearrangement joins TRBV2 to TRBJ2-1, with D perhaps matching TRBD1 (6 bases). Germline CDR1 SNHLY, CDR2 FYNNEI. The CDR3 consists of 15 residues. Trimming removed 5 bases at V and 11 bases at J, with 22 bases between. CDR3 nucleotide sequence: TGTGCCAGCAGTAAAGAAGCAGTCCAGGGGTCCCAGCAGTTCTTC. Its protein is CASSKEAVQGSQQFF. Based on the CDR3 plus reference TRBV2 and TRBJ2-1, the full variable domain is EPEVTQTPSHQVTQMGQEVILRCVPISNHLYFYWYRQILGQKVEFLVSFYNNEISEKSEIFDDQFSVERPDGSNFTLKIRSTKLEDSAMYFCASSKEAVQGSQQFFGPGTRLTVL.

The chain recombines TRBV5-1 with TRBJ2-3; 8 positions agree with TRBD1. The CDR3 is 15 amino acids. Germline trimming cut 0 bases from V and 6 bases from J; bases unmatched to any gene: 6. Germline V gene sequence: CDR1 SGHRS, CDR2 YFSETQ. The CDR3 loop is CASSLGQGRGDTQYF. In nucleotides, the CDR3 is TGCGCCAGCAGCTTGGGACAGGGGAGAGGCGATACGCAGTATTTT.

On this clone: The junction shows a germline mismatch at one end, possibly a read error. This sequence joins TRBV4-2 and TRBJ2-2; no clear D gene. CDR3 length: 16 amino acids. Per the germline V gene, CDR1 is LGHNA and CDR2 is YNFKEQ. CDR3 sequence: CASNQDADSYTGELFF. The CDR3 nucleotides are TGTGCCAGCAACCAAGATGCAGACTCGTACACCGGGGAGCTGTTTTTT.